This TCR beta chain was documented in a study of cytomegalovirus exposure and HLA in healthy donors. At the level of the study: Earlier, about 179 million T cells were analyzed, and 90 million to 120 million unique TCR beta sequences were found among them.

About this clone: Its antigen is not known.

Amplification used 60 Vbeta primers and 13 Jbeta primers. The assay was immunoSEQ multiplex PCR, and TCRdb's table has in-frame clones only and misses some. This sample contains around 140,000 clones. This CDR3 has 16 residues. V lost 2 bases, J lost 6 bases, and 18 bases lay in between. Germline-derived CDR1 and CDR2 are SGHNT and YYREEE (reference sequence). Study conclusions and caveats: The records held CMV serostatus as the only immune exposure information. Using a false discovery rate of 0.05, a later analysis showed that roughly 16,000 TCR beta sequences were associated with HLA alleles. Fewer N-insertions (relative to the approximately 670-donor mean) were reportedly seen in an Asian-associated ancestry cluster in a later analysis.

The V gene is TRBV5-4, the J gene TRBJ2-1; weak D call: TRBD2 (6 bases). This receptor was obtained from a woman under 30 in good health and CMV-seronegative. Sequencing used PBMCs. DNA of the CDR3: TGTGCCAGCAGCTTACGACTCTCCCAGCGGGCCAATGAGCAGTTCTTC. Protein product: CASSLRLSQRANEQFF. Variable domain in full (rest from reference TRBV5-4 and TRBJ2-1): ETGVTQSPTHLIKTRGQQVTLRCSSQSGHNTVSWYQQALGQGPQFIFQYYREEENGRGNFPPRFSGLQFPNYSSELNVNALELDDSALYLCASSLRLSQRANEQFFGPGTRLTVL.